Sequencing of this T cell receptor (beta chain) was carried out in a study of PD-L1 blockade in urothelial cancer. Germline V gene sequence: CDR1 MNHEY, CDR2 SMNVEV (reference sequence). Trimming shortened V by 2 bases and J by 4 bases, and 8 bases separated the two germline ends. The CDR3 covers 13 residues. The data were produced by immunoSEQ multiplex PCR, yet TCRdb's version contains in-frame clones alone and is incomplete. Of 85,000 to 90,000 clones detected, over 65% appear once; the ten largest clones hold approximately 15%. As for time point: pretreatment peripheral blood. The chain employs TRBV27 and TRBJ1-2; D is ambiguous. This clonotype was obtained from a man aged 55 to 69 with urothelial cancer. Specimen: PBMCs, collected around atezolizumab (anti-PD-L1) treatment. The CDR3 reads CASSLLGSYGYTF. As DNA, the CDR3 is TGTGCCAGCAGTTTACTGGGCAGCTATGGCTACACCTTC.